Below, 14 T cell receptor beta chains from the same sample are listed, as sequenced in a study of T cell repertoires in cytomegalovirus infection. The antigens of these receptors remain unknown. MiXCR, applied by TCRdb to the reads, yields one record per CDR3 protein. The repertoire has 80,000 to 95,000 distinct CDR3 sequences, over 25% of them found once; the top ten carry over 60%. This specimen was CD8+ T cells from cultured PBMCs, taken from culture after CMV antigen stimulation. These receptors all stem from a human donor in good health (CMV status not recorded). Some clones in this sample may be carry-over from other donors' samples.

The chain has TRBV4-1 and TRBJ2-6, with no clear D. Germline-derived CDR1 and CDR2 are MGHRA and YSYEKL. This CDR3 region has 15 residues. Trimming left V 1 base short and J 2 bases short, with 6 bases between. DNA for the CDR3: TGCGCCAGCAGCCAAGGCGGAACTGGGGCCAACGTCCTGACTTTC. As protein: CASSQGGTGANVLTF.

This clonotype was detected once. The chain joins TRBV24-1 to TRBJ1-2, with D hard to call. V was pared by 4 bases and J by 1 base, with 9 bases between. The V gene's germline CDR1 is KGHDR and CDR2 SFDVKD. The CDR3 extends over 14 amino acids. The CDR3 coding sequence is TGTGCCACCAGTGACCTTACCGATAACTATGGCTACACCTTC. Amino acid sequence: CATSDLTDNYGYTF.

A note on this clonotype: A junction end diverges from the germline sequence, so it may reflect a read error. This rearrangement joins TRBV27 to TRBJ2-7, with 8 positions matching TRBD2. From germline, CDR1 is MNHEY and CDR2 SMNVEV (reference sequence). CDR3 size: 15 residues. This CDR3 is CARSSPPGGHDEQYF. CDR3 sequence (DNA): TGTGCCAGAAGTTCCCCCCCGGGGGGGCACGACGAGCAGTACTTC.

The rearrangement uses TRBV2 and TRBJ2-3; TRBD2 matches 12 bases. Germline V gene data show CDR1 as SNHLY and CDR2 as FYNNEI. Unmatched junction bases numbered 14, after V lost 7 bases and J lost 6 bases. The CDR3 consists of 17 residues. CDR3 in DNA: TGTGCCAGCAACGTTCAATTGACTAGCGGGGGTCGGGATACGCAGTATTTT. Translated: CASNVQLTSGGRDTQYF.

The rearrangement joins TRBV7-6 to TRBJ2-7, with D possibly being TRBD2 (7 bases). The CDR3 has 15 residues. V dropped 4 bases and J dropped 3 bases, with 16 bases sitting between them. Per the germline V gene, CDR1 is SGHVS and CDR2 is FNYEAQ. The DNA of the CDR3 is TGTGCCAGCAGCTACGAAGGGGGGGTCGGCTACGAGCAGTACTTC. Translating gives CASSYEGGVGYEQYF.

The V and J genes are TRBV6-8 and TRBJ2-2, with TRBD2 as a possible D gene (5 bases). The CDR3 runs to 16 residues. The ends were cut back, 0 bases at V and 1 base at J, with 9 bases in the middle. From germline, CDR1 is MNHGY and CDR2 SAAAGT. Here the CDR3 DNA reads TGTGCCAGCAGTTACTCGTTCGGGATGAACACCGGGGAGCTGTTTTTT. Translating it yields CASSYSFGMNTGELFF.

Only a few counts were recorded for this clonotype. The V gene is TRBV12-3 or TRBV12-4, the J gene TRBJ1-2; D is unresolved. CDR3 length equals 12 residues. Trimming took 3 bases from V and 2 from J, leaving 4 bases between them. The chain's CDR3 is CASSFPNYGYTF. CDR3 sequence (DNA): TGTGCCAGCAGTTTCCCGAACTATGGCTACACCTTC.

This clonotype occurred many times. The CDR3 nucleotides read TGTGCCAGCAGCACCATCCAGGGAAAAGGGTCGGGCAATGAGCAGTTCTTC. This translates into CASSTIQGKGSGNEQFF. The chain recombines TRBV2 with TRBJ2-1; D is possibly TRBD1 (5 bases). V lost 6 bases and J 6 bases, leaving 24 bases between the germline ends. The CDR3 spans 17 residues. Germline CDR1 SNHLY, CDR2 FYNNEI.

This clonotype was observed many times. The chain couples TRBV7-2 to TRBJ1-2; no definite D call. The CDR3 sequence is 15 residues long. CDR1 is SGHTA, CDR2 FQGNSA, per germline. V lost 5 bases, J lost 4 bases, and 17 bases lay in between. CDR3 residues: CASSQDGRLGYGYTF. The CDR3 DNA follows: TGTGCCAGCAGCCAGGACGGACGATTGGGCTATGGCTACACCTTC.

The chain is built from TRBV19 and TRBJ1-5, with 8 bases matching TRBD1. This CDR3 spans 15 amino acids. Germline trimming cut 1 base from V and 5 bases from J; bases unmatched to any gene: 4. Per germline, CDR1 LNHDA and CDR2 SQIVND (reference sequence). This chain's CDR3 is CASSIGTGFHQPQHF. CDR3 nucleotide sequence: TGTGCCAGTAGTATAGGGACAGGGTTCCATCAGCCCCAGCATTTT. Drawing the rest from reference TRBV19 and TRBJ1-5, the complete variable domain is DGGITQSPKYLFRKEGQNVTLSCEQNLNHDAMYWYRQDPGQGLRLIYYSQIVNDFQKGDIAEGYSVSREKKESFPLTVTSAQKNPTAFYLCASSIGTGFHQPQHFGDGTRLSIL.

Only one count was recorded for this clonotype. V and J are TRBV19 and TRBJ2-1; no definite D call. The CDR3 is 13 residues long. Trimming cost V 5 bases and J 2 bases, with 7 bases left between them. CDR1 is LNHDA, CDR2 SQIVND, per germline (reference sequence). In nucleotides, the CDR3 is TGTGCCAGTAGTCTCGACCCCTACAATGAGCAGTTCTTC. Residues: CASSLDPYNEQFF.

The rearrangement uses TRBV29-1 and TRBJ1-1, with 8 positions matching TRBD1. Germline V lookup: CDR1 SQVTM, CDR2 ANQGSEA. V gave up 5 bases and J gave up 5 bases; unmatched junction bases: 13. CDR3 length: 15 residues. The CDR3 DNA sequence: TGCAGCGTTTCTGGGCCCTTAGACAGGGGAACTGAAGCTTTCTTT. Translated: CSVSGPLDRGTEAFF.

The chain uses TRBV19 and TRBJ2-7; D uncertain. V lost 5 bases and J 0 bases, leaving 8 bases between the germline ends. Germline-derived CDR1 and CDR2 are LNHDA and SQIVND (reference sequence). This CDR3 contains 13 residues. The CDR3 nucleotides read TGTGCCAGTAGTTGGGCCAGCTCCTACGAGCAGTACTTC. Protein product: CASSWASSYEQYF. Based on the CDR3 plus reference TRBV19 and TRBJ2-7, the full variable domain is DGGITQSPKYLFRKEGQNVTLSCEQNLNHDAMYWYRQDPGQGLRLIYYSQIVNDFQKGDIAEGYSVSREKKESFPLTVTSAQKNPTAFYLCASSWASSYEQYFGPGTRLTVT.

This clonotype was seen repeatedly, ten times or more. The rearrangement uses TRBV28 and TRBJ1-1; D is uncertain. With 6 bases removed from V and 0 bases from J, the gap between germline ends came to 2 bases. CDR3 length: 11 amino acids. Germline lookup yields CDR1 MDHEN and CDR2 SYDVKM. DNA for the CDR3: TGTGCCAGCAGATTGAACACTGAAGCTTTCTTT. Translated, it gives CASRLNTEAFF.